The 14 T cell receptor beta chains in this list originate from one sample, sequenced in a study of blood T cell repertoires in COVID-19 (dated by TCRdb to 2018 to 2021). The library was built by means of the immunoSEQ multiplex PCR assay. Drawn from immuneACCESS, this table holds only the in-frame rearrangements with V and J called that TCRdb kept. Clones are partly lost; checked studies trace under half to an unresolved V gene and leave the rest unexplained. Within this sample are 70,000 or so clones, with more than 80% of them counted one time only. The ten top clones hold around 6.7% of the sample. Sequencing was done on a sample of peripheral blood. All receptors come from a woman older than 75 with active COVID-19.

The J gene is TRBJ2-7, the V gene TRBV9; 7 bases align to TRBD1. Per the germline V gene, CDR1 is SGDLS and CDR2 is YYNGEE. This CDR3 has 14 residues. J gave up 6 bases and V 3 bases, and 9 bases lay outside the gene matches. The CDR3 is CASSATGLRSEQYF. In nucleotides, the CDR3 is TGTGCCAGCAGCGCGACAGGGCTCAGGAGCGAGCAGTACTTC.

This clone turned up a few times. This sequence joins TRBV11-2 and TRBJ2-7; a possible D gene is TRBD1 (5 bases). The CDR3 is made up of 13 amino acids. Germline-derived CDR1 and CDR2 are SGHAT and FQNNGV. V lost 1 base and J 6 bases, leaving 10 bases between the germline ends. The CDR3, as DNA: TGTGCCAGCAGCTTAGGATCTGGGGCCGAGCAGTACTTC. Its translation: CASSLGSGAEQYF.

The J gene is TRBJ2-7, the V gene TRBV5-4; 10 bases line up with TRBD2. The germline CDR1 and CDR2 sequences are SGHNT and YYREEE (reference sequence). The length of the CDR3 is 18 residues. Losses at the gene ends were 4 bases for V and 0 bases for J; bases not matched to a gene: 13. In DNA, the CDR3 is TGTGCCAGCAGCCCCCCGAGGCTAGCGGGAGTCCTCTCCTACGAGCAGTACTTC. Its translation: CASSPPRLAGVLSYEQYF.

The V and J genes are TRBV28 and TRBJ2-5, with 10 bases aligning to TRBD1. The V gene end was trimmed by 5 bases and the J gene end by 5 bases; junction bases not matched to a gene: 8. The CDR3 totals 15 residues. Germline assignment: CDR1 MDHEN and CDR2 SYDVKM. The CDR3 loop reads CASSVPPGQGETQYF. The CDR3 nucleotides read TGTGCCAGCAGTGTCCCTCCGGGACAGGGGGAGACCCAGTACTTC. Complete variable domain (other parts from reference TRBV28 and TRBJ2-5): DVKVTQSSRYLVKRTGEKVFLECVQDMDHENMFWYRQDPGLGLRLIYFSYDVKMKEKGDIPEGYSVSREKKERFSLILESASTNQTSMYLCASSVPPGQGETQYFGPGTRLLVL.

This chain joins TRBV18 and TRBJ1-1, with D possibly matching TRBD1 (6 bases). V dropped 3 bases and J dropped 3 bases, with 14 bases sitting between them. Germline V gene lookup returns CDR1 KGHSH and CDR2 LQKENI. The CDR3 contains 15 residues. CDR3 protein: CASSPRTDEYTEAFF. The CDR3 DNA sequence: TGTGCCAGCTCACCTCGGACAGATGAGTACACTGAAGCTTTCTTT.

This clone was recorded only once. The J gene is TRBJ1-1, the V gene TRBV19; 7 bases map to TRBD1. Germline CDR1 and CDR2: LNHDA and SQIVND (reference sequence). This CDR3 spans 13 amino acids. V gave up 7 bases and J gave up 3 bases; unmatched junction bases: 5. The DNA for the CDR3 is TGTGCCAGTACCCCGACAGGGTACACTGAAGCTTTCTTT. It translates to CASTPTGYTEAFF.

The chain is built from TRBV11-2 and TRBJ2-3; tentatively, D is TRBD1 (5 bases). V was pared by 8 bases and J by 2 bases, with 14 bases between. Germline CDR1 SGHAT, CDR2 FQNNGV. The CDR3 is 14 residues long. CDR3 bases: TGTGCCAGCGCTTTTGACAGATACACAGATACGCAGTATTTT. Translation: CASAFDRYTDTQYF.

The genes are TRBV28 and TRBJ2-7, with a possible D match to TRBD1 (7 bases). Germline CDR1 is MDHEN and CDR2 is SYDVKM. This CDR3 is 16 amino acids long. Trimming removed 7 bases from V and 9 bases from J, with 28 bases in between. The CDR3 DNA reads as TGTGCCAGCACAACTCCGACAGGGACTCTGTACGTCGGGCAGTACTTC. This codes for CASTTPTGTLYVGQYF.

The chain uses TRBV6-5 and TRBJ1-1; D uncertain. This CDR3 region has 11 residues. CDR1 MNHEY and CDR2 SVGAGI come from the germline V gene. Trimming left V 8 bases short and J 2 bases short, with 6 bases between. The CDR3: CASHRNTEAFF. The CDR3 DNA follows: TGTGCCAGCCACAGAAACACTGAAGCTTTCTTT.

This clone was observed a single time. This sequence joins TRBV7-2 and TRBJ2-1; D ambiguous. Trimming removed 3 bases at V and 2 bases at J, with 11 bases between. Germline lookup yields CDR1 SGHTA and CDR2 FQGNSA. CDR3 length: 15 residues. The CDR3 sequence is CASSFNPQAYNEQFF. DNA of the CDR3: TGTGCCAGCAGCTTTAACCCCCAGGCCTACAATGAGCAGTTCTTC.

This clone was counted only a few times. This chain connects TRBV7-2 to TRBJ2-7; 14 nucleotides agree with TRBD2. The CDR3 loop spans 14 amino acids. Per the germline V gene, CDR1 is SGHTA and CDR2 is FQGNSA. Unmatched junction bases numbered 6, after V lost 5 bases and J lost 9 bases. CDR3 bases: TGTGCCAGCAGCCTTGGGACTAGCGGGAGTTGGCAGTACTTC. It yields the protein CASSLGTSGSWQYF.

V is TRBV6-1 and J is TRBJ2-2; D is unresolved. V was cut by 3 bases and J by 8 bases, with 13 bases left in between. Germline CDR1 is MNHNS and CDR2 is SASEGT. The CDR3 contains 14 residues. The CDR3 nucleotides are TGTGCCAGCAGTGACACGATACAGAGAGGGGAGCTGTTTTTT. As protein: CASSDTIQRGELFF.

About this clone: Other DNA sequences from this sample encode an identical CDR3 as well. The CDR3 bases are TGTGCCAGTCAAGGACTAGCTAGCACAGATACGCAGTATTTT. As protein: CASQGLASTDTQYF. This rearrangement joins TRBV19 to TRBJ2-3; 8 bases agree with TRBD2. V was clipped by 8 bases and J by 0 bases; unmatched bases: 4. Germline V gene lookup returns CDR1 LNHDA and CDR2 SQIVND (reference sequence). The CDR3 is 14 amino acids.

V and J are TRBV3-1 (or the pseudogene TRBV3-2) and TRBJ2-7; 10 nucleotides align to TRBD2. The CDR3 length is 15 residues. V gave up 4 bases and J gave up 5 bases; unmatched junction bases: 8. CDR1 and CDR2 from the germline V gene are LGHDT and YNNKEL (reference sequence). The CDR3 sequence: CASSPRTSGPNEQYF. CDR3 DNA sequence: TGTGCCAGCAGCCCAAGGACTAGCGGCCCCAACGAGCAGTACTTC.